The 25 T cell receptor beta chains reported below all come from one sample, sequenced in a study of OX40 agonist ivuxolimab in advanced cancers. The method was immunoSEQ multiplex PCR; TCRdb's version includes in-frame clones alone and lacks a portion of them. This repertoire shows 85,000 or so clones, 80% to 90% found once; its top ten account for roughly 2.1%. The input for sequencing was CD4+ or CD8+ T cells sorted from blood, taken in a trial of the OX40 agonist ivuxolimab. These receptors were obtained from an adult with an advanced solid tumor such as melanoma, head and neck, liver or kidney cancer.

This clone has a handful of counts. The chain employs TRBV2 and TRBJ2-5, with a tentative D call TRBD1 (5 bases). With 1 base removed from V and 7 bases from J, the gap between germline ends came to 19 bases. The V gene's germline CDR1 is SNHLY and CDR2 FYNNEI. The CDR3 consists of 16 residues. The CDR3 DNA is TGTGCCAGCAGTGAAGGAAGGGCAGGGCTGGTAGGGACCCAGTACTTC. Translating it yields CASSEGRAGLVGTQYF.

CDR3 region: CSVAGRTYGYTF. CDR3 nucleotides: TGCAGCGTTGCAGGACGGACCTATGGCTACACCTTC. The chain joins TRBV29-1 to TRBJ1-2; D unclear. This CDR3 contains 12 residues. Trimming shortened V by 4 bases and J by 4 bases, and 10 bases separated the two germline ends. CDR1 is SQVTM and CDR2 is ANQGSEA in the germline V gene. Combining the CDR3 with reference TRBV29-1 and TRBJ1-2 gives the whole variable domain SAVISQKPSRDICQRGTSLTIQCQVDSQVTMMFWYRQQPGQSLTLIATANQGSEATYESGFVIDKFPISRPNLTFSTLTVSNMSPEDSSIYLCSVAGRTYGYTFGSGTRLTVV.

The genes are TRBV4-3 and TRBJ1-4; 7 nucleotides align to TRBD1. Germline lookup yields CDR1 LGHNA and CDR2 YSLEER. The CDR3 runs 16 residues. The junction had 8 bases not matched to a gene; V was cut back by 2 bases and J by 5 bases. As DNA, the CDR3 is TGCGCCAGCAGCCAATTGGAGACAGGGATGAATGAAAAACTGTTTTTT. It is translated as CASSQLETGMNEKLFF.

The chain carries TRBV19 and TRBJ2-5; 8 nucleotides agree with TRBD1. V lost 9 bases, J lost 7 bases, and 10 bases stayed unmatched. Germline V gene data show CDR1 as LNHDA and CDR2 as SQIVND (reference sequence). The CDR3 is 13 residues long. The DNA of the CDR3 is TGTGCCAGCCAATCCGACAGGGGAGGGACCCAGTACTTC. Translating it yields CASQSDRGGTQYF.

Comment on this clone: A read error may produce the germline difference seen at one junction end. The chain links TRBV7-7 to TRBJ2-1; D is undetermined. This CDR3 contains 17 residues. Germline loops: CDR1 SSHAT, CDR2 FNYEAQ (reference sequence). The CDR3 loop reads CASSPSVGGRSYNEQFF. In nucleotides, the CDR3 is TGTGCTAGCAGCCCGTCGGTCGGTGGTCGCTCCTACAATGAGCAGTTCTTC.

In this sample, this clone turned up a few times. The chain couples TRBV19 to TRBJ1-6; no clear D gene. Germline CDR1 and CDR2: LNHDA and SQIVND (reference sequence). The length of the CDR3 is 15 residues. The V end lost 3 bases, the J end lost 3 bases, and 9 bases lay between the germline ends. CDR3 in amino acids: CASSIGDIYNSPLHF. DNA for the CDR3: TGTGCCAGTAGTATCGGAGACATCTATAATTCACCCCTCCACTTT.

Only a few counts were recorded for this clone. This chain links TRBV7-2 with TRBJ2-1; the D is unclear. Germline V gene data show CDR1 as SGHTA and CDR2 as FQGNSA. The V end lost 3 bases, the J end lost 3 bases, and 6 bases lay between the germline ends. This CDR3 spans 13 amino acids. CDR3 in amino acids: CASSFDFYNEQFF. The CDR3 bases are TGTGCCAGCAGCTTCGACTTCTACAATGAGCAGTTCTTC.

The chain uses TRBV2 and TRBJ1-1; 9 nucleotides agree with TRBD1. Unmatched junction bases numbered 8, after V lost 7 bases and J lost 2 bases. From germline, CDR1 is SNHLY and CDR2 FYNNEI. The CDR3 consists of 15 residues. CDR3 region: CASTILQGANTEAFF. The CDR3 DNA sequence: TGTGCCAGCACCATCCTACAGGGGGCAAACACTGAAGCTTTCTTT.

The sample holds a few counts of this clone. This chain joins TRBV21-1 and TRBJ1-5. TRBV21-1 counts as a pseudogene. CDR3 length: 15 amino acids. DNA for the CDR3: TGTGCCAGCAGCGCTTCGGGTCCTAGCAATCAGCCCCAGCATTTT. As protein: CASSASGPSNQPQHF.

V gene TRBV11-2 combines with J gene TRBJ2-1; perhaps TRBD1 as D (5 bases). The CDR3 totals 14 residues. Germline V gene lookup returns CDR1 SGHAT and CDR2 FQNNGV. Trimming shortened V by 8 bases and J by 0 bases, and 11 bases separated the two germline ends. The CDR3 DNA reads as TGTGCCAGCTCCAGGGATCGCTCCTACAATGAGCAGTTCTTC. Amino acid sequence: CASSRDRSYNEQFF.

The table lists this clone with a count of one. This chain uses TRBV6-1 with TRBJ2-5; 10 nucleotides agree with TRBD2. From germline, CDR1 is MNHNS and CDR2 SASEGT. J lost 5 bases, V lost 0 bases, and 9 bases had no gene match. The CDR3 covers 17 residues. The CDR3 sequence is CASSEASSGGLGETQYF. The CDR3 region has the DNA TGTGCCAGCAGTGAAGCGTCTAGCGGGGGCCTTGGGGAGACCCAGTACTTC.

The chain employs TRBV6-5 and TRBJ2-1; D remains unclear. The CDR3 length is 15 residues. Germline lookup yields CDR1 MNHEY and CDR2 SVGAGI. V shed 0 bases and J shed 4 bases, with 10 bases lying between them. The CDR3, as DNA: TGTGCCAGCAGTTACTCGTTTGCCAATTACAATGAGCAGTTCTTC. Translated: CASSYSFANYNEQFF.

The genes are TRBV5-5 and TRBJ1-4; tentatively, D is TRBD1 (5 bases). Germline V CDR1 and CDR2: SGHKS, YYEKEE (reference sequence). The CDR3 contains 14 residues. Trimming took off 0 bases at V and 3 bases at J, with 6 bases between the two ends. The CDR3: CASSLEQANEKLFF. The CDR3 region has the DNA TGTGCCAGCAGCTTGGAACAGGCTAATGAAAAACTGTTTTTT.

CDR3 coding DNA: TGTGCCAGCAGCGTAGGTCACGGGGGTGGCGAGCAGTACTTC. Translation gives CASSVGHGGGEQYF. The chain uses TRBV9 and TRBJ2-7; a weak D match, TRBD2 (6 bases). The CDR3 has 14 amino acids. Germline-derived CDR1 and CDR2 are SGDLS and YYNGEE. V lost 0 bases, J lost 6 bases, and 13 bases lay in between.

V usage is TRBV18 and J usage is TRBJ1-1; 7 nucleotides match TRBD1. CDR3 size: 15 residues. V lost 1 base to trimming and J lost 2 bases; unmatched junction nucleotides: 4. Germline V lookup: CDR1 KGHSH, CDR2 LQKENI. This chain's CDR3 is CASSPLPGGNTEAFF. The CDR3 DNA sequence: TGTGCCAGCTCACCACTTCCAGGGGGAAACACTGAAGCTTTCTTT. Full variable domain (remainder filled in from reference TRBV18 and TRBJ1-1): NAGVMQNPRHLVRRRGQEARLRCSPMKGHSHVYWYRQLPEEGLKFMVYLQKENIIDESGMPKERFSAEFPKEGPSILRIQQVVRGDSAAYFCASSPLPGGNTEAFFGQGTRLTVV.

This sequence joins TRBV9 and TRBJ2-3, with D hard to call. This CDR3 has 13 amino acids. Germline lookup yields CDR1 SGDLS and CDR2 YYNGEE. V was shortened by 2 bases and J by 4 bases, with 8 bases between the two germline ends. CDR3 sequence: CASSVLGSDTQYF. The CDR3, as DNA: TGTGCCAGCAGCGTTCTCGGCTCAGATACGCAGTATTTT.

CDR3 DNA: TGTGCCACCAGCAGAGTCTTAAAGCGGGGGGAAGATACGCAGTATTTT. Its protein is CATSRVLKRGEDTQYF. The chain combines TRBV15 with TRBJ2-3; 9 positions match TRBD2. Germline lookup yields CDR1 LNHNV and CDR2 YYDKDF (reference sequence). The V gene end was trimmed by 1 base and the J gene end by 5 bases; junction bases not matched to a gene: 7. The CDR3 is made up of 16 amino acids.

The chain links TRBV11-2 to TRBJ2-5; 7 bases line up with TRBD1. Germline lookup yields CDR1 SGHAT and CDR2 FQNNGV. With 5 bases clipped from V and 2 bases from J, the junction kept 8 bases outside the gene matches. The CDR3 consists of 15 residues. The DNA for the CDR3 is TGTGCCAGCAGCCGTCGTAGGGGACAGCAAGAGACCCAGTACTTC. Residues: CASSRRRGQQETQYF.

The chain carries TRBV10-3 and TRBJ1-1; 11 nucleotides line up with TRBD1. V trimming: 6 bases; J trimming: 3 bases; junction bases outside the gene matches: 6. The CDR3 totals 15 residues. In germline, CDR1 is ENHRY, CDR2 SYGVKD. The CDR3 DNA is TGTGCCATCAGAGGGACAGGGGGAGCGGACACTGAAGCTTTCTTT. This gives the protein CAIRGTGGADTEAFF.

V usage is TRBV5-4 and J usage is TRBJ1-1, with TRBD1 as a possible D gene (5 bases). The CDR3 is made up of 14 amino acids. Per the germline V gene, CDR1 is SGHNT and CDR2 is YYREEE (reference sequence). Deletions cut 4 bases from V and 1 base from J, with 11 bases between. DNA of the CDR3: TGTGCCAGCAGCCTACTAGACAGGAACACTGAAGCTTTCTTT. Translation gives CASSLLDRNTEAFF.

V and J are TRBV11-2 and TRBJ1-6; perhaps TRBD1 as D (6 bases). Germline V gives CDR1 SGHAT, CDR2 FQNNGV. The CDR3 covers 18 residues. V lost 5 bases, J lost 2 bases, and 19 bases lay in between. The CDR3 DNA reads as TGTGCCAGCAGCCTTGATGAACAGGGCGCGCCCTATAATTCACCCCTCCACTTT. Protein: CASSLDEQGAPYNSPLHF.

The chain uses TRBV5-4 and TRBJ2-5; D is possibly TRBD2 (5 bases). V lost 0 bases to trimming and J lost 2 bases, with 14 bases between them. Germline assignment: CDR1 SGHNT and CDR2 YYREEE (reference sequence). This CDR3 is built from 16 residues. The CDR3 here is CASSLGGSGWQETQYF. CDR3 bases: TGTGCCAGCAGCTTGGGAGGGTCCGGGTGGCAAGAGACCCAGTACTTC.

The chain recombines TRBV2 with TRBJ2-2; 10 bases line up with TRBD1. Trimming removed 5 bases from V and 7 bases from J; junction bases left unmatched: 7. The CDR3 runs to 15 residues. The germline CDR1 and CDR2 sequences are SNHLY and FYNNEI. CDR3 sequence reads: CASSRTGGAGGELFF. CDR3 in DNA: TGTGCCAGCAGTCGGACAGGGGGGGCTGGCGGGGAGCTGTTTTTT. Full variable domain (remainder filled in from reference TRBV2 and TRBJ2-2): EPEVTQTPSHQVTQMGQEVILRCVPISNHLYFYWYRQILGQKVEFLVSFYNNEISEKSEIFDDQFSVERPDGSNFTLKIRSTKLEDSAMYFCASSRTGGAGGELFFGEGSRLTVL.

CDR3 in DNA: TGTGCCAGTAACTATGGGACGGATTACTATGGCTACACCTTC. Encoded protein: CASNYGTDYYGYTF. The rearrangement joins TRBV19 to TRBJ1-2; D is perhaps TRBD1 (5 bases). The CDR3 length is 14 residues. V was trimmed by 7 bases and J by 3 bases, leaving 15 bases between them. Germline V lookup: CDR1 LNHDA, CDR2 SQIVND (reference sequence).

V and J are TRBV2 and TRBJ1-6; unclear D gene. Germline V gene sequence: CDR1 SNHLY, CDR2 FYNNEI. The CDR3 has 14 amino acids. V dropped 9 bases and J dropped 8 bases, with 17 bases sitting between them. The CDR3 DNA sequence: TGTGCCAGGAGTCCCAGGCGGGGAGATTCACCCCTCCACTTT. This translates into CARSPRRGDSPLHF.